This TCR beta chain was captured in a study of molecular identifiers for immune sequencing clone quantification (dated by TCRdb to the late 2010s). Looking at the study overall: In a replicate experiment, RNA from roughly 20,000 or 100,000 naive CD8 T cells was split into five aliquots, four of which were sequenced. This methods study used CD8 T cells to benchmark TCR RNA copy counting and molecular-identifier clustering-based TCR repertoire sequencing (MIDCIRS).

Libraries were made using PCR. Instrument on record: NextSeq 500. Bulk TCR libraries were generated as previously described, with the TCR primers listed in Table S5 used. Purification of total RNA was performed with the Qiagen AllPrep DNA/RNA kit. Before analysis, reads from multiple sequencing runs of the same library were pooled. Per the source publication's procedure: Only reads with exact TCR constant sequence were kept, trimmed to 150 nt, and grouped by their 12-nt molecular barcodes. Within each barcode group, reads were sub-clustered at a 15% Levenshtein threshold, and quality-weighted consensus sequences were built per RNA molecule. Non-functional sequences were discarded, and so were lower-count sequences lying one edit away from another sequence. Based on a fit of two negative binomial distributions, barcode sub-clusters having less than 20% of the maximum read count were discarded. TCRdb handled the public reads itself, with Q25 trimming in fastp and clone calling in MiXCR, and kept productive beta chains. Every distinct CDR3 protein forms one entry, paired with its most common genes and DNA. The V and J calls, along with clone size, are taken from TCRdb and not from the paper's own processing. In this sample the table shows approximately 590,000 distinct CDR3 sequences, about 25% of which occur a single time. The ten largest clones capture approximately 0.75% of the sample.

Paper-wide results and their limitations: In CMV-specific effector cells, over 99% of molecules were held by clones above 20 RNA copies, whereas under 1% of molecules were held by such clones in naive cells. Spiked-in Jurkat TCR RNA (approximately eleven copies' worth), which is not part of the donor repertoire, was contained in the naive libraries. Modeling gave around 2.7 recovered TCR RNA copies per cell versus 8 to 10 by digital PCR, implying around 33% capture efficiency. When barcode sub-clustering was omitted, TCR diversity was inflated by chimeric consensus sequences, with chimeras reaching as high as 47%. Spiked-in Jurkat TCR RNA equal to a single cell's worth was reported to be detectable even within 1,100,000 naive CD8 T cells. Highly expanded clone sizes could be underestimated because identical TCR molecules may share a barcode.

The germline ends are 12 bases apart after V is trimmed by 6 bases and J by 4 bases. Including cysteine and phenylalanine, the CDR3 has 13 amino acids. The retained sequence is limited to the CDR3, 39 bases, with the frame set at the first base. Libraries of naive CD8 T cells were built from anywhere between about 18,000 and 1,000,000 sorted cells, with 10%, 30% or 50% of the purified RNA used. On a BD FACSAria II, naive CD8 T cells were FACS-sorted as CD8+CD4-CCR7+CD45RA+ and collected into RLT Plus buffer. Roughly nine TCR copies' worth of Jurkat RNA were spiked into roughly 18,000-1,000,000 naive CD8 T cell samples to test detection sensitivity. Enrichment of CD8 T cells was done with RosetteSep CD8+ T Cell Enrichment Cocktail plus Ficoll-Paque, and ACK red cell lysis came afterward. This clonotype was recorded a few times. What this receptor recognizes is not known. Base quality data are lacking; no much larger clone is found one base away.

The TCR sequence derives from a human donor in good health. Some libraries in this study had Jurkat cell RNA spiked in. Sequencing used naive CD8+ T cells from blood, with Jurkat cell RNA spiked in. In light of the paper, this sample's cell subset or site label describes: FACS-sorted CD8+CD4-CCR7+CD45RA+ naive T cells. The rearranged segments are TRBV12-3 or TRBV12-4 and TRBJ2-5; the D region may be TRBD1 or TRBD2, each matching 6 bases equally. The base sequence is TGTGCCAGCAGGGGGGGCAGCCGAGAGACCCAGTACTTC. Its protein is CASRGGSRETQYF.